These 20 T cell receptor delta chains came from one sample sequenced in a study of γδ T cells in repeated Plasmodium falciparum infection. TCRdb reran clone calling via CATT on the multiplex PCR reads. The sample contains about 57,000 delta-chain clones, around 1.7% of which appear only once. Gammadelta T cells were flow-sorted from PBMC into Vgamma9/Vdelta2+ and Vdelta2-negative populations for bulk analysis. Input material: gamma-delta T cells from blood. The receptors stem from a pool of human donors (malaria-infected and uninfected, not separated).

This clone was seen repeatedly, ten times or more. With a much larger clone just one base away, this may be a read error. Other DNA sequences in the same sample also yield this CDR3. This chain uses TRDV1 with TRDJ1; 9 positions match TRDD3. Germline V lookup: CDR1 TSWWSYY, CDR2 QGS. The CDR3 is 18 residues long. V gave up 0 bases and J gave up 0 bases; unmatched junction bases: 8. CDR3 sequence: CALGELAPGGLYTDKLIF. DNA for the CDR3: TGTGCTCTTGGGGAACTAGCCCCTGGGGGATTGTACACCGATAAACTCATCTTT.

This clone has ten or more counts. The rearrangement links TRDV1 to TRDJ2; the match to TRDD3 covers 13 bases. The CDR3 runs 22 residues. CDR1 and CDR2 (germline): TSWWSYY, QGS. Unmatched junction bases numbered 22, after V lost 5 bases and J lost 4 bases. The chain's CDR3 is CALGSLSYFAPYWGIRTAQLFF. The CDR3 DNA is TGTGCTCTTGGGTCCCTCTCCTATTTTGCCCCGTACTGGGGGATACGGACAGCACAACTCTTCTTT.

On this clone: It may be a read error: a sequence one base away is much more abundant. The chain employs TRDV1 and TRDJ1; tentative D call: TRDD3 (5 bases). Here the J gene came from matching the DNA to germline, since TCRdb omits it. The germline CDR1 and CDR2 sequences are TSWWSYY and QGS. The CDR3 consists of 23 residues. V was cut by 0 bases and J by 3 bases, with 35 bases left in between. The CDR3 region has the DNA TGTGCTCTTGGGGAACTAGCGGGGAGATCCAAGGCCAGTACTGGTATCACGCCCGATAAACTCATCTTT. Encoded protein: CALGELAGRSKASTGITPDKLIF.

This clone was seen more than once but under ten times. The translation of this DNA and the TCRdb protein of a much larger clone differ at residue 8, probably owing to a read error; the protein shown here is translated from the DNA. The chain is built from TRDV2 and TRDJ1; D uncertain. TCRdb offers no J gene call, so here the DNA was matched to germline to obtain one. CDR1 is GEAIGNYY, CDR2 EKD, per germline. Between the trimmed V and J ends, which lost 3 bases and 0 bases, there was a span of 22 bases. The CDR3 is 18 amino acids. CDR3 DNA sequence: TGTGCCTGTGACCCTAAATCAAGTCCCCCTGTGTACACCGATAAACTCATCTTT. This codes for CACDPKSSPPVYTDKLIF.

This clone was seen more than once but under ten times. The TCRdb protein, from a much larger clone, departs from this DNA's translation at residue 23, likely by read error; the protein shown derives from the DNA. The J segment was not called; the V segment is TRDV1; the table calls TRDD3, which could not be checked here. The CDR3 spans 24 residues. Looked up from germline, CDR1 is TSWWSYY and CDR2 is QGS. The CDR3 loop is CALGELVPSYKLASTGGYALTLTF. CDR3 sequence (DNA): TGTGCTCTTGGGGAACTAGTCCCTAGCTATAAGCTAGCATCGACTGGGGGATACGCTTTAACACTCACCTTT.

The V gene went uncalled, while the J gene is TRDJ1; the table's D call, TRDD3, was not checked against the DNA. The CDR3 contains 18 residues. The CDR3 here is CALGMQDHGGDKNDKRIF. CDR3 sequence (DNA): TGTGCTCTTGGTATGCAAGACCATGGGGGGGATAAGAACGATAAAAGAATCTTT.

Concerning this clone itself: This DNA translates differently at residue 6 from the TCRdb protein, which is that of a much larger clone; a read error is likely, and the protein shown is the DNA's own translation. The rearrangement links TRDV3 to TRDJ1; 8 bases align to TRDD3. The CDR3 length is 21 residues. V was pared by 3 bases and J by 4 bases, with 31 bases of the junction left unmatched. Germline V gene sequence: CDR1 TVYSNPD, CDR2 GDNSRS (reference sequence). The CDR3 coding sequence is TGTGCCTTCAGAAAACGACTTCTCTTGTTCGCTGGGGGAGAGGGATTCGATAAACTCATCTTT. Translation: CAFRKRLLLFAGGEGFDKLIF.

This clone was counted only a few times. Only one base separates this from a far larger clonotype, so it likely reflects a read error. Distinct nucleotide sequences in the sample also encode this CDR3. The rearrangement links TRDV1 to TRDJ2; D ambiguous. This CDR3 comprises 14 residues. Germline CDR1 TSWWSYY, CDR2 QGS. The CDR3 region is CALGKNALEAQLFF. The CDR3 DNA reads as TGCGCTCTTGGGAAAAATGCCCTGGAGGCACAACTCTTCTTT.

This clone was observed at least ten times. The translation of this DNA and the TCRdb protein of a much larger clone differ at residue 14, probably owing to a read error; the protein shown here is translated from the DNA. The chain combines TRDV1 with TRDJ1, with 8 positions matching TRDD3. The germline CDR1 and CDR2 sequences are TSWWSYY and QGS. This CDR3 has 18 amino acids. The V gene end was trimmed by 2 bases and the J gene end by 8 bases; junction bases not matched to a gene: 19. In DNA, the CDR3 is TGTGCTCTTGGGGAAGTGGCGCCCCTCACTCTACTGGGGGGGAAACTCATCTTT. The encoded protein is CALGEVAPLTLLGGKLIF.

In this sample, this clone turned up many times. TCRdb records a much larger clone's protein for this DNA, with a difference at residue 10 that likely arises from a read error; the protein given is the translation of the DNA. The chain uses TRDV1 and TRDJ1, with TRDD3 matching 9 bases. The CDR3 length is 22 residues. The V segment lost 0 bases and the J segment 2 bases; nucleotides outside the gene matches: 22. Germline CDR1 reads TSWWSYY; CDR2 reads QGS. CDR3 coding DNA: TGTGCTCTTGGGGAACTCCTCCTTACGATGTACTGGGGGACCCAATTTACCGATAAACTCATCTTT. Translation: CALGELLLTMYWGTQFTDKLIF.

This clone occurred many times. The protein TCRdb gives is from a much larger clone and does not agree with this DNA's translation at residue 11, likely a read error; the protein shown here comes from the DNA. This chain joins TRDV2 and TRDJ1; 12 bases are a match to TRDD3. CDR3 length: 16 amino acids. V gave up 4 bases and J gave up 7 bases; unmatched junction bases: 12. In germline, CDR1 is GEAIGNYY, CDR2 EKD. In DNA form, the CDR3 reads TGTGCCTGTGATCGGGTACTGGGGGATACCTTCCTTAAACTCATCTTT. This codes for CACDRVLGDTFLKLIF.

This clone was picked up many times. A far more abundant clone sits one base away, making this likely a read error. Additional DNA sequences in this sample encode the identical CDR3. The chain combines TRDV2 with TRDJ1; 8 bases agree with TRDD3. Trimming cost V 1 base and J 0 bases; bases outside gene matches: 6. The CDR3 contains 16 residues. The germline V gene encodes CDR1 GEAIGNYY and CDR2 EKD. Here the CDR3 reads CACDTGLGDHTDKLIF. The CDR3 nucleotides read TGTGCCTGTGACACTGGCCTGGGGGACCACACCGATAAACTCATCTTT.

This clone was recorded at least ten times. A far larger clone lies a single base away; this is likely a read error. The sample holds other DNA sequences that translate to the same CDR3. The chain links TRDV1 to TRDJ1; TRDD3 is a possible D gene (6 bases). The CDR3 contains 14 residues. CDR1 TSWWSYY and CDR2 QGS come from the germline V gene. The DNA of the CDR3 is TGTGCACTTGAGATTCCTTGGGGATCTGGTAAACTTATCTTT. It translates to CALEIPWGSGKLIF.

This clone was recorded a few times. TCRdb pairs this DNA with a much larger clone's protein that differs at residue 9, likely a read error; the protein shown was translated from the DNA. The chain combines TRDV1 with TRDJ1; 8 nucleotides align to TRDD3. CDR1 and CDR2 (germline): TSWWSYY, QGS. The V gene end was trimmed by 4 bases and the J gene end by 0 bases; junction bases not matched to a gene: 19. The CDR3 contains 20 residues. CDR3 nucleotides: TGTGCTCTTGGGGCGTGGGGGTACTCCCCGGCACTGGGGGACACCGATAAACTCATCTTT. Translating it yields CALGAWGYSPALGDTDKLIF.

On this clone itself: A far larger clone is only one base removed, so a read error is likely. Different DNA sequences within this sample yield the same CDR3. This chain uses TRDV1 with TRDJ1, with 13 nucleotides matching TRDD3. TCRdb does not report a J gene; here it was assigned by matching the DNA to germline references. Germline assignment: CDR1 TSWWSYY and CDR2 QGS. The CDR3 extends over 19 amino acids. The CDR3 nucleotides are TGTGCTCTCGGGGATCCGTGGTCGGGTACTGGGGGATACGGCGTAAAACTCATCTTT. Its protein product is CALGDPWSGTGGYGVKLIF.

This clone was counted only a few times. TCRdb has a much larger clone's protein, which differs at residue 7 from the translation of this DNA, likely because of a read error; what is shown is the protein translated from the DNA. The rearrangement joins TRDV1 to TRDJ1, with TRDD3 matching over 10 bases. CDR1 and CDR2 (germline): TSWWSYY, QGS. V shed 4 bases, J shed 7 bases, and the junction held 36 bases outside the gene matches. The CDR3 is made up of 24 amino acids. The CDR3 loop is CALGGEVPSYLSLLTGGFFGKLIF. The CDR3 nucleotides read TGTGCTCTTGGGGGAGAGGTGCCTTCCTATCTCTCTCTCCTAACTGGGGGATTTTTCGGTAAACTCATCTTT.

The sample holds many counts of this clone. TCRdb shows a much larger clone's protein in place of this DNA's translation, and the two differ at residue 5, likely through a read error; the protein shown is translated from the DNA. The V gene corresponds to TRDV1; no J gene was called; the table names TRDD3, a call not compared with the DNA. The CDR3 totals 17 residues. Per germline, CDR1 TSWWSYY and CDR2 QGS. The DNA of the CDR3 is TGTGCTCTTGGGGGAGTTACCGTACTGGTTTTCACCGATAAAGTCATCTTT. Translating it yields CALGGVTVLVFTDKVIF.

This clone was observed a handful of times. A far larger clone differs by one base, so this is likely a read error. Other nucleotide sequences in the sample specify the same CDR3. The chain is built from TRDV1 and TRDJ1; 13 nucleotides match TRDD3. The V gene end was trimmed by 4 bases and the J gene end by 0 bases; junction bases not matched to a gene: 14. From germline, CDR1 is TSWWSYY and CDR2 QGS. CDR3 length: 20 residues. The CDR3 coding sequence is TGTGCTCTTGGGGTCAGGACTGGGGGATACGTGCTCCAAAACACCGATAAACTCATCTTT. Translation: CALGVRTGGYVLQNTDKLIF.

As to this clone: TCRdb pairs this DNA with a much larger clone's protein that differs at residue 15, likely a read error; the protein shown was translated from the DNA. The V call is TRDV1, the J call TRDJ1; 7 bases are shared with TRDD3. The J gene, absent from TCRdb, was called here by matching the DNA to germline. CDR1 is TSWWSYY, CDR2 QGS, per germline. This CDR3 is 20 amino acids long. Germline trimming cut 0 bases from V and 4 bases from J; bases unmatched to any gene: 20. The DNA for the CDR3 is TGTGCTCTTGGGGAACTAGTACCCTCCAAGTGGGGGACGTACATCGATAAACTCATCTTT. Its protein is CALGELVPSKWGTYIDKLIF.

This clone was seen many times. The protein recorded in TCRdb matches a much larger clone and deviates from this DNA's translation at residue 15, suggesting a read error; the protein here is obtained by translating the DNA. J is TRDJ1 and V is TRDV1; D is perhaps TRDD3 (5 bases). Trimming stripped 2 bases from V and 4 bases from J, with 29 bases between. The CDR3 extends over 20 amino acids. The germline CDR1 and CDR2 sequences are TSWWSYY and QGS. For the CDR3, the DNA is TGTGCTCTTGGGGAATCAGAGATGCGTACTGTGGGATGGTACATCGATAAACTCATCTTT. Protein: CALGESEMRTVGWYIDKLIF.